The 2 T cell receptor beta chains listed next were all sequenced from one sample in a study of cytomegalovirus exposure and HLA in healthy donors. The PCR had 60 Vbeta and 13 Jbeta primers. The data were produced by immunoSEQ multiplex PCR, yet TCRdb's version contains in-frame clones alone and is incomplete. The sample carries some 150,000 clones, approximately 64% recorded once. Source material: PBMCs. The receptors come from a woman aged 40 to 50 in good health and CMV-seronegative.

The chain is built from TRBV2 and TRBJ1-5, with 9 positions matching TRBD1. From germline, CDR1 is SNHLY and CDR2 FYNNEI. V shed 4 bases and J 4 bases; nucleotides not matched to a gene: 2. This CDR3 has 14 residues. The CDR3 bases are TGTGCCAGCAGTGGGACAGGGGCGAATCAGCCCCAGCATTTT. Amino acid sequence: CASSGTGANQPQHF.

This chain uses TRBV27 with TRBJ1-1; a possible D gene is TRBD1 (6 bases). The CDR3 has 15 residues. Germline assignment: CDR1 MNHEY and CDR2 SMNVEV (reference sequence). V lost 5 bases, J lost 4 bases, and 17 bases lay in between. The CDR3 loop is CASSPRVLGGTEAFF. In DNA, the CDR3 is TGTGCCAGCAGTCCTAGGGTCTTAGGGGGCACTGAAGCTTTCTTT.